This T cell receptor beta chain was identified in a study of T cells in Graves' hyperthyroidism and ophthalmopathy. Study results and limitations: Ophthalmopathy, which appeared later, was predicted by the model a median about 5.9 months before onset.

There were TCR beta CDR3 regions amplified from RNA transcripts. The study used the HTBI primer set for a first-round RT-PCR of the TCR CDR3. A single record per CDR3 protein comes from TCRdb applying MiXCR to the multiplex PCR reads. This table holds under 300,000 distinct CDR3 sequences, about 14% found once. Each 10 ml fresh peripheral blood draw supplied the PBMCs. The germline gives CDR1 SEHNR, CDR2 FQNEAQ (reference sequence). V lost 5 bases, J lost 0 bases, and 12 bases stayed unmatched. The CDR3 is 18 residues long. There are a few counts of this clonotype. Its antigen is not known. The chain carries TRBV7-9 and TRBJ2-2; 7 positions match TRBD2. This clonotype was obtained from a woman aged 40 to 50 with Graves' hyperthyroidism that later progressed to Graves' ophthalmopathy. The sequenced sample was blood. CDR3 loop: CASSRALTSAPNTGELFF. The CDR3 bases are TGTGCCAGCAGCCGTGCCCTTACTAGCGCTCCGAACACCGGGGAGCTGTTTTTT. Full variable domain (missing parts from reference TRBV7-9 and TRBJ2-2): DTGVSQNPRHKITKRGQNVTFRCDPISEHNRLYWYRQTLGQGPEFLTYFQNEAQLEKSRLLSDRFSAERPKGSFSTLEIQRTEQGDSAMYLCASSRALTSAPNTGELFFGEGSRLTVL.